These 3 T cell receptor beta chains were sequenced from one sample in a study of blood T cell repertoires in COVID-19. Assay: immunoSEQ multiplex PCR; the TCRdb copy retains only in-frame clones and omits some. The table includes about 180,000 clones, 88% detected once. Source material: peripheral blood. These TCRs come from a woman aged 25 to 39 with acute or convalescent COVID-19.

The CDR3 sequence: CASSPPPPSEQFF. CDR3 DNA: TGTGCCAGCAGCCCGCCCCCACCTAGTGAGCAGTTCTTC. The rearrangement joins TRBV5-4 to TRBJ2-1; D unresolved. Germline assignment: CDR1 SGHNT and CDR2 YYREEE (reference sequence). The CDR3 spans 13 residues. V was trimmed by 4 bases and J by 9 bases, leaving 14 bases between them.

The V and J genes are TRBV3-1 (or the pseudogene TRBV3-2) and TRBJ2-3, with 9 bases aligning to TRBD2. The ends lost 1 base at V and 11 bases at J; junction bases unmatched: 4. The germline CDR1 and CDR2 sequences are LGHDT and YNNKEL (reference sequence). The CDR3 spans 13 residues. For the CDR3, the DNA is TGTGCCAGCAGCCAAGCTTCTAGCGGGGTGCAGTATTTT. Protein sequence: CASSQASSGVQYF.

The chain combines TRBV11-2 with TRBJ2-2; no definite D call. The CDR3 totals 14 residues. CDR1 SGHAT and CDR2 FQNNGV come from the germline V gene. Between the trimmed V and J ends, which lost 1 base and 5 bases, there was a span of 8 bases. The CDR3 bases are TGTGCCAGCAGCTTAGGTTGGCGGACCGGGGAGCTGTTTTTT. Translation gives CASSLGWRTGELFF.